This T cell receptor beta chain was obtained from a study of T cells in localized non-small cell lung cancer. Method: immunoSEQ multiplex PCR; TCRdb's copy keeps in-frame clones and lacks some. This sample has 45,000 to 60,000 clones; approximately 90% occur once, and the top ten carry roughly 2.5%. This receptor was obtained from a man between 40 and 70 years old with stage II lung adenocarcinoma. Specimen: PBMCs, collected before any cancer treatment.

CDR3 coding DNA: TGTGCCAGCAGCCAAGATCTCGGGGAAGTTGGAAACACCATATATTTT. Amino acid sequence: CASSQDLGEVGNTIYF. The chain joins TRBV4-2 to TRBJ1-3; D uncertain. V shed 0 bases and J shed 3 bases, with 12 bases lying between them. There are 16 residues in the CDR3. CDR1 LGHNA and CDR2 YNFKEQ come from the germline V gene.